This is a list of T cell receptor beta chains from one sample in a study of cytomegalovirus exposure and HLA in healthy donors. TCRdb's table, derived via immunoSEQ multiplex PCR, lists solely in-frame clones and lacks some. The profile shows more than 85,000 clones, more than 65% of them singletons. The sequenced sample consisted of PBMCs. The receptors were gathered from a woman between 18 and 30 years old in good health and CMV-seropositive. CDR3s include the opening cysteine and the closing phenylalanine or tryptophan. Each record gives: CDR3 length, J gene, D gene, V gene, clone size, CDR3 DNA, CDR3 protein. The D gene is left open where the match is weak. Expanded clones are given a class, and other clones once, few, many or no size at all.

18,TRBJ2-1,TRBD2,TRBV4-2,-,TGTGCCAGCAGCCAAGAGTCGAGCGGGACTAGAGGATTTGATGAGCAGTTCTTC,CASSQESSGTRGFDEQFF
16,TRBJ1-1,-,TRBV7-8,few,TGTGCCAGCAGCTCCGGGAGGGGGTACGAGAACACTGAAGCTTTCTTT,CASSSGRGYENTEAFF
13,TRBJ2-1,-,TRBV10-3,few,TGTGCCATCAGGGGGGGATCCTACAATGAGCAGTTCTTC,CAIRGGSYNEQFF
17,TRBJ2-3,-,TRBV7-9,-,TGTGCCAGCAGCTCGAAAAGGACATCTTATGGGGCAGATACGCAGTATTTT,CASSSKRTSYGADTQYF
15,TRBJ2-2,TRBD1,TRBV10-3,few,TGTGCCATCAGTGGGACAGGGGGCGACACCGGGGAGCTGTTTTTT,CAISGTGGDTGELFF
14,TRBJ1-5,TRBD1,TRBV6-5,-,TGTGCCAGCAGTTCCCGACAGGGTCAACGGCCCCAGCATTTT,CASSSRQGQRPQHF
14,TRBJ2-7,TRBD2,TRBV2,-,TGTGCCAGCAGTGAGGGACTAGCGGGGTACGAGCAGTACTTC,CASSEGLAGYEQYF
15,TRBJ2-3,-,TRBV28,-,TGTGCCAGCAGCTATGACCTAAAAGGGGCAGATACGCAGTATTTT,CASSYDLKGADTQYF
13,TRBJ2-1,-,TRBV18,once,TGTGCCACGAGGGGGATGGGGTACAATGAGCAGTTCTTC,CATRGMGYNEQFF
14,TRBJ1-3,TRBD1,TRBV5-1,-,TGCGCCAGCAGCAGGACAGGGTCTGGAAACACCATATATTTT,CASSRTGSGNTIYF
15,TRBJ2-7,TRBD2,TRBV19,-,TGTGCCAGTAGTATAGTGGCGGGGGACCTCTACGAGCAGTACTTC,CASSIVAGDLYEQYF
16,TRBJ2-1,TRBD2,TRBV19,-,TGTGCCAGTAGTATAGTAGCGGGAGGGCCTAGGAATGAGCAGTTCTTC,CASSIVAGGPRNEQFF
16,TRBJ2-7,-,TRBV19,few,TGTGCCAGTAGTAAAGAGAGCCGACAGGTTACCTACGAGCAGTACTTC,CASSKESRQVTYEQYF
13,TRBJ1-2,-,TRBV9,few,TGTGCCAGCAGCGTAGTACAGGGATTTGGCTACACCTTC,CASSVVQGFGYTF
16,TRBJ2-3,TRBD2,TRBV29-1,-,TGCAGCGTTGTTTCCGCTAGCGGGAGGTTCACAGATACGCAGTATTTT,CSVVSASGRFTDTQYF
15,TRBJ2-7,-,TRBV19,-,TGTGCCAGTAGTATAGCGGCTAGTGGCTCCTACGAGCAGTACTTC,CASSIAASGSYEQYF
16,TRBJ2-3,-,TRBV4-1,-,TGCGCCAGCAGCCAGCTCCCGGGGGTGGGCACAGATACGCAGTATTTT,CASSQLPGVGTDTQYF
14,TRBJ1-2,-,TRBV7-9,-,TGTGCCAGCAGTTTAGATCCGAGGTACTATGGCTACACCTTC,CASSLDPRYYGYTF
15,TRBJ2-1,TRBD2,TRBV25-1,-,TGTGCCAGCAGGGGTAGCGGGGGCCCATACAATGAGCAGTTCTTC,CASRGSGGPYNEQFF
13,TRBJ2-2,-,TRBV28,few,TGTGCCAGCAGGGGGCCTACCACCGGGGAGCTGTTTTTT,CASRGPTTGELFF
15,TRBJ2-7,TRBD1,TRBV7-8,few,TGTGCCAGCAGCTTAGTAGGGACAGATGCACGAGAGCAGTACTTC,CASSLVGTDAREQYF
14,TRBJ2-7,-,TRBV27,-,TGTGCCAGCAGTTTATCGAGACAGAACTACGAGCAGTACTTC,CASSLSRQNYEQYF
15,TRBJ2-7,TRBD1,TRBV27,-,TGTGCCAGCAGTTCGCCGGGACAGGGGGTATACGAGCAGTACTTC,CASSSPGQGVYEQYF
15,TRBJ1-3,-,TRBV6-5,-,TGTGCCAGCAGTCAGGAGGGTTCCTCTGGAAACACCATATATTTT,CASSQEGSSGNTIYF
15,TRBJ2-3,TRBD1,TRBV19,-,TGTGCCAGTAGTTCTGGGACAGGGGGGACAGATACGCAGTATTTT,CASSSGTGGTDTQYF
17,TRBJ2-1,TRBD2,TRBV7-2,few,TGTGCCAGCAGCTTAGGGTTGGGAGCGGGAGGCTACAATGAGCAGTTCTTC,CASSLGLGAGGYNEQFF
15,TRBJ1-5,-,TRBV6-5,-,TGTGCCAGCAGTTACTCCCAGTTGAGCAATCAGCCCCAGCATTTT,CASSYSQLSNQPQHF
18,TRBJ2-2,TRBD1,TRBV9,-,TGTGCCAGCAGCGTCGCCGGGACAGGGGGCGAAAAAACCGGGGAGCTGTTTTTT,CASSVAGTGGEKTGELFF
16,TRBJ1-3,TRBD1,TRBV5-1,-,TGCGCCAGCAGCCCTATTACAGGGGGAATCGGAAACACCATATATTTT,CASSPITGGIGNTIYF
12,TRBJ2-3,-,TRBV2,-,TGTGCCAGCAGGGACAACACAGATACGCAGTATTTT,CASRDNTDTQYF
14,TRBJ1-3,-,TRBV19,-,TGTGCCAGTAGAACAGGGTACTCTGGAAACACCATATATTTT,CASRTGYSGNTIYF
18,TRBJ1-5,-,TRBV28,few,TGTGCCAGCAGTTTACTTTACGGCCGGACAGTTAGCAATCAGCCCCAGCATTTT,CASSLLYGRTVSNQPQHF
14,TRBJ1-1,TRBD1,TRBV28,medium-sized,TGTGCCAGCAGTGAACAGGGGATGAACACTGAAGCTTTCTTT,CASSEQGMNTEAFF
16,TRBJ1-3,TRBD1,TRBV7-9,-,TGTGCCAGCAGCCGGGACAGGGCCATCTCTGGAAACACCATATATTTT,CASSRDRAISGNTIYF
15,TRBJ2-5,-,TRBV9,-,TGTGCCAGCAGCCCTCGACAGAGCCCTCAAGAGACCCAGTACTTC,CASSPRQSPQETQYF